This TCR beta chain emerged from a study of identical twins. TCRdb itself ran the 5' RACE reads through MiXCR, one entry per CDR3 protein. The sample contains a few hundred thousand distinct CDR3 sequences, around 8.3% of which appear only once. Germline CDR1 reads MNHNS; CDR2 reads SASEGT. This CDR3 is built from 14 residues. V shed 3 bases and J shed 1 base, with 10 bases lying between them. These data also featured in a second study, about yellow fever vaccine responses in identical twins. That investigation notes: Twins reportedly showed a vaccine T cell response that seemed partly convergent and partly personalized.

The chain has TRBV6-1 and TRBJ2-7, with D uncertain. Sequencing was carried out using CD8+ T cells sorted from blood. This TCR derives from a woman aged 18 to 35 in good health. For the CDR3, the DNA is TGTGCCAGCAGTGATTATGAGGTATCCTACGAGCAGTACTTC. This gives the protein CASSDYEVSYEQYF.